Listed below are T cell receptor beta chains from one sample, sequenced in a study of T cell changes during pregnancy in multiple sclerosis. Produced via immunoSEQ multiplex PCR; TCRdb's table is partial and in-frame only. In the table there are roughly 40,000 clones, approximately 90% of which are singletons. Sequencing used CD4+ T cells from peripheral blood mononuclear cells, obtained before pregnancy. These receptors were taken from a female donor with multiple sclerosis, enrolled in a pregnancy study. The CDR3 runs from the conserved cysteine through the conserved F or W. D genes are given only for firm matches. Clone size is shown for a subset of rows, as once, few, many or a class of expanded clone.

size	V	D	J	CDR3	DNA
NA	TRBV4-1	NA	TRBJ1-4	CASSQEGSGNYEKLFF	TGCGCCAGCAGCCAAGAAGGGTCGGGGAATTATGAAAAACTGTTTTTT
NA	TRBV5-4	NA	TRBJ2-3	CASSLVGSTDTQYF	TGTGCCAGCAGCTTGGTCGGGAGTACAGATACGCAGTATTTT
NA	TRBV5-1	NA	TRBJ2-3	CASSAAVTDTQYF	TGCGCCAGCAGCGCGGCGGTCACAGATACGCAGTATTTT
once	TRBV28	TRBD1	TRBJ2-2	CASIRTGSGELFF	TGTGCCAGCATTAGGACAGGGTCCGGGGAGCTGTTTTTT
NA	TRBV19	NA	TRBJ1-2	CASRGATNYGYTF	TGTGCCAGTAGAGGGGCGACGAACTATGGCTACACCTTC
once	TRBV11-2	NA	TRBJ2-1	CASSSPSVHNEQFF	TGTGCCAGCAGCTCCCCCAGCGTCCACAATGAGCAGTTCTTC
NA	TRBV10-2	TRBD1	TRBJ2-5	CASSRQGTETQYF	TGCGCCAGCAGTAGACAGGGAACAGAGACCCAGTACTTC
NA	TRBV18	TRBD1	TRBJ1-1	CASSPRSQGGNTEAFF	TGTGCCAGCTCACCACGGTCGCAGGGGGGGAACACTGAAGCTTTCTTT
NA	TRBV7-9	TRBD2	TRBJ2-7	CASSLAVGAGAVEQYF	TGTGCCAGCAGCTTAGCGGTAGGAGCGGGAGCGGTGGAGCAGTACTTC
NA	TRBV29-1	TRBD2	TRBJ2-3	CSVPQRDTDTQYF	TGCAGCGTCCCTCAGCGGGACACAGATACGCAGTATTTT
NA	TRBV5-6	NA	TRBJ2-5	CASSLAGVGETQYF	TGTGCCAGCAGCTTGGCCGGGGTAGGAGAGACCCAGTACTTC
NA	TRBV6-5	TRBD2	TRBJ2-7	CASKAGVNAEQYF	TGTGCCAGCAAAGCGGGAGTGAATGCCGAGCAGTACTTC
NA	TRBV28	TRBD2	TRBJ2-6	CASSRAGGEGSGANVLTF	TGTGCCAGCAGTCGCGCGGGAGGGGAGGGCTCTGGGGCCAACGTCCTGACTTTC
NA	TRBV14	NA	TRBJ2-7	CASSPPRTIFPYEQYF	TGTGCCAGCAGCCCGCCTAGGACTATCTTCCCCTACGAGCAGTACTTC
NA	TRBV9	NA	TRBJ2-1	CASSVGRGGFNEQFF	TGTGCCAGCAGCGTAGGGCGGGGCGGGTTCAATGAGCAGTTCTTC
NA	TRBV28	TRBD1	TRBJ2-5	CASSPSGTGGFYETQYF	TGTGCCAGCAGTCCGTCCGGGACAGGGGGTTTCTACGAGACCCAGTACTTC
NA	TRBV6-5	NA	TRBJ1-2	CASSYSQGRGYGYTF	TGTGCCAGCAGTTACTCTCAGGGGCGAGGCTATGGCTACACCTTC
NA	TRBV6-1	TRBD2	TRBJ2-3	CASSALAGGADTQYF	TGTGCCAGCAGTGCCCTAGCGGGAGGTGCAGATACGCAGTATTTT
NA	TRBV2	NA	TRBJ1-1	CASRRRSTGNLGNTEAFF	TGTGCCAGCAGGCGTCGGTCCACAGGGAATTTGGGGAACACTGAAGCTTTCTTT
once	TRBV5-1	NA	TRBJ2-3	CASSGPTDTQYF	TGCGCCAGCAGTGGCCCCACAGATACGCAGTATTTT
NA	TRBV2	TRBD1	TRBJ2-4	CASRGTGKNIQYF	TGTGCCAGCCGTGGGACAGGGAAAAACATTCAGTACTTC
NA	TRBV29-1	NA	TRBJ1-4	CSVGVGGEYEKLFF	TGCAGCGTGGGGGTCGGAGGGGAGTATGAAAAACTGTTTTTT
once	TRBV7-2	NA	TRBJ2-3	CASSFESTDTQYF	TGTGCCAGCAGCTTCGAGAGCACAGATACGCAGTATTTT
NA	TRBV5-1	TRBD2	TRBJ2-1	CASSLWAVGPDIAGGPYNEQFF	TGCGCCAGCAGCTTGTGGGCGGTTGGACCCGATATAGCGGGCGGCCCCTACAATGAGCAGTTCTTC
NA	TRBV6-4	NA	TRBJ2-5	CASSDWNRQETQYF	TGTGCCAGCAGTGACTGGAACAGACAAGAGACCCAGTACTTC
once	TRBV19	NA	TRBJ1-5	CASSQGRYQPQHF	TGTGCCAGTAGTCAGGGGCGGTATCAGCCCCAGCATTTT
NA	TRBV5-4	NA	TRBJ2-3	CASSLGGDSTDTQYF	TGTGCCAGCAGCTTGGGCGGGGATAGCACAGATACGCAGTATTTT
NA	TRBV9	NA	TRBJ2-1	CASGASGSYNEQFF	TGTGCCAGCGGGGCCTCCGGCTCCTACAATGAGCAGTTCTTC
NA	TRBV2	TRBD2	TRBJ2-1	CASSLGLAGVVRQFF	TGTGCCAGCAGCCTGGGACTAGCGGGAGTGGTACGGCAGTTCTTC
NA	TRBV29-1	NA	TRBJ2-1	CSVFDNEQFF	TGCAGCGTGTTCGACAATGAGCAGTTCTTC
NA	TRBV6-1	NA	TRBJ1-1	CASAGTSTLNTEAFF	TGTGCCAGCGCCGGGACATCCACCCTGAACACTGAAGCTTTCTTT
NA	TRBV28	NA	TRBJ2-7	CASSLVGPSSYEQYF	TGTGCCAGCAGTTTAGTGGGGCCGAGCTCCTACGAGCAGTACTTC
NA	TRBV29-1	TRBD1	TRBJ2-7	CSVWDTGGSYEQYF	TGCAGCGTTTGGGATACAGGGGGGAGCTACGAGCAGTACTTC
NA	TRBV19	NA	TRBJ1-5	CASSTQGNQPQHF	TGTGCCAGTAGTACGCAGGGGAATCAGCCCCAGCATTTT
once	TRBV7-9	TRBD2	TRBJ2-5	CASSPVAGVGQETQYF	TGTGCCAGCAGTCCGGTGGCGGGGGTGGGACAAGAGACCCAGTACTTC
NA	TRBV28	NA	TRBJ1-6	CASNYKNSPLHF	TGTGCCAGCAACTATAAGAATTCACCCCTCCACTTT
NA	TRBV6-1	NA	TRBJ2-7	CASSDKLAAYEQYF	TGTGCCAGCAGTGATAAGCTAGCTGCCTACGAGCAGTACTTC
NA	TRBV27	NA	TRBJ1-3	CASSSGNTIYF	TGTGCCAGCAGTTCGGGAAACACCATATATTTT
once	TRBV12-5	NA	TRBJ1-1	CASGLVLGTLNTEAFF	TGTGCTAGTGGTTTGGTACTGGGCACCTTGAACACTGAAGCTTTCTTT
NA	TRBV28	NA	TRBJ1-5	CASSSSQARRNQPQHF	TGTGCCAGCAGTTCGTCACAGGCCCGCCGCAATCAGCCCCAGCATTTT
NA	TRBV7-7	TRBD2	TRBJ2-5	CASSLTSGRVETQYF	TGTGCTAGCAGCTTAACTAGCGGGAGGGTCGAGACCCAGTACTTC
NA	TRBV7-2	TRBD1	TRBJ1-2	CASSLDRVYGYTF	TGTGCCAGCAGCCTAGACAGGGTTTATGGCTACACCTTC
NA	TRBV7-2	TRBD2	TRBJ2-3	CASSWRLAGGPDTQYF	TGTGCCAGCAGCTGGAGACTAGCGGGAGGGCCAGATACGCAGTATTTT
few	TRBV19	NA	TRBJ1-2	CASSIPGMDGYTF	TGTGCCAGTAGTATACCAGGGATGGACGGCTACACCTTC